The entry that follows covers one T cell receptor beta chain sequence. Its antigen remains unknown. Germline values: CDR1 SGHDT, CDR2 YYEEEE. V lost 6 bases, J lost 0 bases, and 7 bases stayed unmatched. This CDR3 has 15 residues. The PCR used 60 Vbeta and 13 Jbeta primers. The repertoire was sequenced with immunoSEQ multiplex PCR; TCRdb's copy has only in-frame clones and lacks some. The sample yields 95,000 to 150,000 clones, 73% seen once. The data were obtained in a study of cytomegalovirus exposure and HLA in healthy donors. Nominal health characterized the donors when sampled, though unrecorded immune exposures were likely. Study conclusions and caveats: Among the most significant clusters, several appeared linked to common viral pathogens in a later analysis. A few chains tied to CMV proved CMV antigen-specific in vitro. Researchers had no immune exposure information except CMV serostatus available.

This sequence originates from a woman in her thirties or forties in good health and CMV-seronegative. The specimen sequenced was PBMCs. The chain employs TRBV5-6 and TRBJ1-1; 8 bases line up with TRBD1. The CDR3 region is CASTPGGRVNTEAFF. The CDR3 nucleotides read TGTGCCAGCACCCCAGGGGGCAGGGTGAACACTGAAGCTTTCTTT.